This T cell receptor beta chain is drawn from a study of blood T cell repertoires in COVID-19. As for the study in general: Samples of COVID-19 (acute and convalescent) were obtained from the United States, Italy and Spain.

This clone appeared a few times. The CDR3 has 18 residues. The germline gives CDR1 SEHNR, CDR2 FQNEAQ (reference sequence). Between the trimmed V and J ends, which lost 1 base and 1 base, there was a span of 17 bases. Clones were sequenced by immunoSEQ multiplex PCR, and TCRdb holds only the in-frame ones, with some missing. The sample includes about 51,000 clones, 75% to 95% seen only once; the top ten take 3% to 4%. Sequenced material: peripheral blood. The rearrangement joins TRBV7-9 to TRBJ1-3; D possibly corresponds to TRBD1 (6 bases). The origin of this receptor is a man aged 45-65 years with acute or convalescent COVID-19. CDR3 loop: CASSLGLDRSLSGNTIYF. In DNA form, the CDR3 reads TGTGCCAGCAGCTTAGGTTTAGACAGGTCTCTATCTGGAAACACCATATATTTT.